This section outlines one TCR beta chain sequence together with its context. The CDR3 is 20 amino acids. Germline values: CDR1 LGHNA, CDR2 YSLEER. V dropped 2 bases and J dropped 0; count of bases not matched to a gene: 19. The method was immunoSEQ multiplex PCR; TCRdb's version includes in-frame clones alone and lacks a portion of them. Among 630,000 or so clones listed, more than 75% were seen once. This sample was included in a study of shared T cell receptors in the human thymus. The data also belong to a second study, concerning human thymus T cells. That work contributes: Within thymic and blood repertoires, V and J gene usage appeared to be biased. In unrelated individuals, thymic repertoires overlapped highly, according to related research.

The receptor was isolated from a boy younger than two with a congenital heart defect. Specimen: thymocytes. The V call is TRBV4-3, the J call TRBJ2-7, with 7 bases lining up with TRBD2. The CDR3 spells CASSQTLEQAGNPYSYEQYF. CDR3 nucleotides: TGCGCCAGCAGCCAAACCCTGGAGCAAGCGGGGAACCCTTACTCCTACGAGCAGTACTTC.